Sequencing of this TCR beta chain was carried out in a study of T cell changes during pregnancy in multiple sclerosis (dated by TCRdb to the late 2010s). About the investigation overall: The study looked at changes in the T cell repertoire across pregnancy in women with multiple sclerosis.

The CDR3 goes from the cysteine to the phenylalanine over 12 residues. Only CDR3 DNA remains: 36 bases, in frame from the first base. The V end loses 1 base and the J end loses 11 bases, and a stretch of 9 bases separates them. Taken from the germline V gene, the CDR1 and CDR2 loops are MNHNS and SASEGT. The library relied on the immunoSEQ multiplex PCR assay. TCRdb provides this immuneACCESS table in a form limited to in-frame rearrangements. Some clones are lacking; in checked studies, under half of them reflect an unresolved V gene, and why the rest are absent is not known. In this sample the table shows tens of thousands of clones, approximately 96% of which occur a single time. The top ten clones comprise roughly 1% of the sample. As to this clone: Its binding antigen is unknown. The sample holds no much larger clone one base away, and base qualities are not on file.

The sequences come from peripheral blood, collected in the second trimester of pregnancy. This receptor was identified in a female donor with multiple sclerosis, enrolled in a pregnancy study. The sequence joins TRBV6-1 to TRBJ1-5, with the D gene not clear enough to name. CDR3 reads: CASSEGGRAQHF. The DNA reads as follows: TGTGCCAGCAGTGAAGGTGGGCGGGCCCAGCATTTT.